This TCR beta chain was obtained from a study of T cell repertoires in cytomegalovirus infection. For the study at large: Public TCR beta signatures marked donors with CMV infection and the matching HLA.

This clonotype showed up just a few times. What it binds is not known. Study results and caveats: Identification of carriers of CMV plus the relevant HLA was achieved through cumulative public TCR beta family frequency.

TCRdb redid the calling of the reads with MiXCR, one entry per CDR3 protein. Here the sample spans 200,000 to 300,000 distinct CDR3 sequences, around 8.7% being singletons. CDR3 size: 15 residues. The trim removed 5 bases at V and 2 bases at J, leaving 7 bases unmatched. CDR1 and CDR2 (germline): SGHAT, FQNNGV. The origin of this receptor is a human donor in good health (CMV status not recorded). Some clones in this sample may be carry-over from other donors' samples. The chain joins TRBV11-2 to TRBJ2-3, with 7 bases fitting TRBD2. Material for sequencing was PBMCs. CDR3: CASSARRGVTDTQYF. In DNA, the CDR3 is TGTGCCAGCAGCGCGCGTCGGGGGGTCACAGATACGCAGTATTTT.